This TCR beta chain was sequenced in a study of cytomegalovirus exposure and HLA in healthy donors. Germline values: CDR1 MDHEN, CDR2 SYDVKM. This CDR3 is 14 amino acids long. Trimming left V 6 bases short and J 6 bases short, with 12 bases between. Overall study results and limits: In an earlier analysis, about 87% or about 30%: the productive usage of most TCR beta V segments. In a later analysis, a genetic analysis reported fewer productive-TCR N-insertions in an Asian-associated ancestry cluster than the cohort average. TCR beta chains numbering more than 150 were designated cytomegalovirus-associated.

Primers: 60 Vbeta forward and 13 Jbeta reverse. Repertoires were generated with immunoSEQ multiplex PCR, while TCRdb's copy carries only in-frame clones and drops some. The sample yields 180,000 or so clones, around 76% seen once. In its sample, this clone was seen a few times. Its antigen is currently unknown. The V and J genes are TRBV28 and TRBJ1-6; a weak D match, TRBD1 (5 bases). This sequence was found in a woman in her twenties or thirties in good health and CMV-seropositive. Sequenced: PBMCs. This CDR3 is CASRLTVVNSPLHF. For the CDR3, the DNA is TGTGCCAGCAGGTTGACAGTGGTTAATTCACCCCTCCACTTT.